This TCR beta chain was retrieved from a study of control samples from healthy donors and cancer patients. Germline CDR1 reads SGHVS; CDR2 reads FQNEAQ. Trimming took 6 bases from V and 5 from J, leaving 16 bases between them. This CDR3 spans 15 amino acids. Libraries were prepared by immunoSEQ multiplex PCR; TCRdb keeps only in-frame clonotypes and omits some of them. The table has about 120,000 clones, approximately 95% seen once. The source of this sequence is a man aged 30-40 years in good health. Sequencing was carried out using blood. The V and J genes are TRBV7-8 and TRBJ1-4; TRBD1 is a possible D gene (5 bases). DNA of the CDR3: TGTGCCAGCAGTGCCGGGCAGGGACGGAATGAAAAACTGTTTTTT. Translated, it gives CASSAGQGRNEKLFF.